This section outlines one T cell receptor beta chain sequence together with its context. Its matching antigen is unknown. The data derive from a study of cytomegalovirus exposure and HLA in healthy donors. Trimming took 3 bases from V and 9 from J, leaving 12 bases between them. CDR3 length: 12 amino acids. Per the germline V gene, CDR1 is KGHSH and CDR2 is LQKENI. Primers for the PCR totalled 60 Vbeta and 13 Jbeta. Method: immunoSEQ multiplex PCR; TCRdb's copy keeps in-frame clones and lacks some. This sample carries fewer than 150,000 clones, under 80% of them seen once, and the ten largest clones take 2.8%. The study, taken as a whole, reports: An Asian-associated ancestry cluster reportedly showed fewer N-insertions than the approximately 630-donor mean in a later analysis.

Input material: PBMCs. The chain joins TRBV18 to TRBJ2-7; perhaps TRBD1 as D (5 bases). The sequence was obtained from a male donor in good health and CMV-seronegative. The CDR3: CASSPEGVRQYF. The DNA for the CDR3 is TGTGCCAGCTCACCCGAAGGGGTTCGGCAGTACTTC.